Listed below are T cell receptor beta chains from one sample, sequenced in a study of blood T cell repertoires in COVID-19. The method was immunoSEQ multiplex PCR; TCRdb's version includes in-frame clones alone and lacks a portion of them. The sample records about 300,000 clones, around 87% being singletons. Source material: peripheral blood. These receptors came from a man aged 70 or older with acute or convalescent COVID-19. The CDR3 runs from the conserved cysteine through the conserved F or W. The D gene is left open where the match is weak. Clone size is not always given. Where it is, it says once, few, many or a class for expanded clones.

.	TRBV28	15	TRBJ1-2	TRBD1	TGTGCCAGCAGTTCAACAGGGGGCCCTAACTATGGCTACACCTTC	CASSSTGGPNYGYTF
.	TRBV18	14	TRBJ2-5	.	TGTGCCAGCTCACCATCTAGCAGACAAGAGACCCAGTACTTC	CASSPSSRQETQYF
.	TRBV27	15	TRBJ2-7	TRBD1	TGTGCCAGCAGTCCCATACGACAGGGACCACGGGAGCAGTACTTC	CASSPIRQGPREQYF
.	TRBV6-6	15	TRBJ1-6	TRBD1	TGTGCCAGCAGGGGCGGGACAGGGAATAATTCACCCCTCCACTTT	CASRGGTGNNSPLHF
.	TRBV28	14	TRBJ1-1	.	TGTGCCAGCAATTTGCAAGGGGGTAGCCCCGAAGCTTTCTTT	CASNLQGGSPEAFF
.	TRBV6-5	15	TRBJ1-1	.	TGTGCCAGCATTCCCCCGGGGATGGGGAACACTGAAGCTTTCTTT	CASIPPGMGNTEAFF
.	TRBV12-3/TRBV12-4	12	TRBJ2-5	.	TGTGCCAGCAGTCGACAGCAAGAGACCCAGTACTTC	CASSRQQETQYF
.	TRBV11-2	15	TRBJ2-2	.	TGTGCCAGCAGCTGGCCGGGACAGAACACCGGGGAGCTGTTTTTT	CASSWPGQNTGELFF
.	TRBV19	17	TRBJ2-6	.	TGTGCCAGTAGTATATTGTCAGGCTACTCTGGGGCCAACGTCCTGACTTTC	CASSILSGYSGANVLTF
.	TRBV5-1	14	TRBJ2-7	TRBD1	TGCGCCAGCAGCGCCGGGACAGGGGGGTACGAGCAGTACTTC	CASSAGTGGYEQYF
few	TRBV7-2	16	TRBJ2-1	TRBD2	TGTGCCAGCAGCCCCCCCGGGACTATAATCTACAATGAGCAGTTCTTC	CASSPPGTIIYNEQFF
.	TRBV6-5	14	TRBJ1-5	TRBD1	TGTGCCAGCAGTTACGACAGGGGATATCAGCCCCAGCATTTT	CASSYDRGYQPQHF
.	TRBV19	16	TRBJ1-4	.	TGTGCCAGTAGTATTATGGGAGGACGAGCTAATGAAAAACTGTTTTTT	CASSIMGGRANEKLFF
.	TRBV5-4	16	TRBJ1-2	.	TGTGCCAGCAGCGCTGGGATCGGGGGAGCCGGCGATGGCTACACCTTC	CASSAGIGGAGDGYTF
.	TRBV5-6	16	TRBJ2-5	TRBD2	TGTGCCAGCAGCGAGGGTAGCGGGGGGGCGAGGGAGACCCAGTACTTC	CASSEGSGGARETQYF
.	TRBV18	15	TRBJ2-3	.	TGTGCCAGCTCACCAAAGCGGGCGAGCACAGATACGCAGTATTTT	CASSPKRASTDTQYF
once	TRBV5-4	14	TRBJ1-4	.	TGTGCCAGCAGTCCCCGGGGGGGAGGTGAAAAACTGTTTTTT	CASSPRGGGEKLFF
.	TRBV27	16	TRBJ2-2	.	TGTGCCAGCAGTTTGTCGTTAGCGGTGAACACCGGGGAGCTGTTTTTT	CASSLSLAVNTGELFF
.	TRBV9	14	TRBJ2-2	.	TGTGCCAGCAGCGGCGACTTGTTCACCGGGGAGCTGTTTTTT	CASSGDLFTGELFF
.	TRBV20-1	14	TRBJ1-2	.	TGCAGTGCTAGTTCCCAGGGTAGGATCTATGGCTACACCTTC	CSASSQGRIYGYTF
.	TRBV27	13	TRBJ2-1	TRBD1	TGTGCCAGCAGTCTCAACAGGGGGAGTGAGCAGTTCTTC	CASSLNRGSEQFF
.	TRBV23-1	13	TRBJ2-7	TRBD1	TGCGCCAGCAGCCCAGGGGGCGGCTACGAGCAGTACTTC	CASSPGGGYEQYF
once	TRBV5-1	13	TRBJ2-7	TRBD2	TGCGCCAGCAGTCCAGCGGGAGTTGGCGAGCAGTACTTC	CASSPAGVGEQYF
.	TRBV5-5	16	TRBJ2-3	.	TGTGCCAGCAGCTCCCTGGCGGGACAGAGCACAGATACGCAGTATTTT	CASSSLAGQSTDTQYF
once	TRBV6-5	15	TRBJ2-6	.	TGTGCCAGCAGTTGGCAGGGATCTGGGGCCAACGTCCTGACTTTC	CASSWQGSGANVLTF
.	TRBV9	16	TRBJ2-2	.	TGTGCCAGCAGCTTACGGGGAGACGGGAACACCGGGGAGCTGTTTTTT	CASSLRGDGNTGELFF
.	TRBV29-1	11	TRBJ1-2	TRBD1	TGCAGCACTGGACAGGACTATGGCTACACCTTC	CSTGQDYGYTF
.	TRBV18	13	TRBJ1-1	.	TGTGCCAGCTCACCACCGACGTTGGACAAAGCTTTCTTT	CASSPPTLDKAFF
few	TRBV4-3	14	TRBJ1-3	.	TGCGCCAGCAGCCCAACAGCGGGGGGAAACACCATATATTTT	CASSPTAGGNTIYF
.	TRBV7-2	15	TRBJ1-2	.	TGTGCCAGCAGCTCGTGGCCAGGGGCAGTAGGTGGCTACACCTTC	CASSSWPGAVGGYTF
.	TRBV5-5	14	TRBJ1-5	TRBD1	TGTGCCAGCAGCTTGCGACAGGGAAATCAGCCCCAGCATTTT	CASSLRQGNQPQHF
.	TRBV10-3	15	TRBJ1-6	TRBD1	TGTGCCATCAGTGAGTCAGGACAGGGGAATTCACCCCTCCACTTT	CAISESGQGNSPLHF
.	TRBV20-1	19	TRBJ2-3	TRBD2	TGCAGTGCTAGTTGGGGGGGACTAGCGGGGATGTCTAGCACAGATACGCAGTATTTT	CSASWGGLAGMSSTDTQYF
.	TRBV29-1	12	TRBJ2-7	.	TGCAGCGTTGCGGGAAGTGGGTACGAGCAGTACTTC	CSVAGSGYEQYF
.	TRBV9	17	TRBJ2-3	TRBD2	TGTGCCAGCAGCGGGGGACTAGCGGGATCTAGCACAGATACGCAGTATTTT	CASSGGLAGSSTDTQYF
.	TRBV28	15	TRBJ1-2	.	TGTGCCAGCAGTTCCCCGAGTGGGGGCGCCTATGGCTACACCTTC	CASSSPSGGAYGYTF
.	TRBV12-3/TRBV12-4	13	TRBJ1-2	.	TGTGCCAGCAGGCCTATCTCCGGACAGAATGTGGCCTTC	CASRPISGQNVAF
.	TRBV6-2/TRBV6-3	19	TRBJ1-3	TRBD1	TGTGCCAGCAGTTACCGGAACTACAGGGGGGATGGTTCTGGAAACACCATATATTTT	CASSYRNYRGDGSGNTIYF
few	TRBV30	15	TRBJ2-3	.	TGTGCCTGGAGGGTAGGGGTCGGCTTCACAGATACGCAGTATTTT	CAWRVGVGFTDTQYF
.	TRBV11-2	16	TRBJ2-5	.	TGTGCCAGCAGCCAGCAAATACAGGGCGGCGGCGAGACCCAGTACTTC	CASSQQIQGGGETQYF
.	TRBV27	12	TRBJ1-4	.	TGTGCCAGCAGTTTCCTTAATGAAAAACTGTTTTTT	CASSFLNEKLFF